The 3 T cell receptor beta chains below come from one sample, sequenced in a study of PD-L1 blockade in urothelial cancer. TCRdb's copy holds only in-frame clones and misses some; the assay was immunoSEQ multiplex PCR. The sample holds tens of thousands of clones, over 80% seen once. Indicated time point: pretreatment peripheral blood. Sequencing used PBMCs, obtained around atezolizumab (anti-PD-L1) treatment. Receptors originate from a man aged 35-49 years with urothelial cancer.

The gene calls are TRBV25-1 and TRBJ1-1, with D perhaps TRBD1 (5 bases). V was shortened by 6 bases and J by 1 base, with 15 bases between the two germline ends. From germline, CDR1 is MGHDK and CDR2 SYGVNS. This CDR3 region has 15 residues. Here the CDR3 DNA reads TGTGCCAGCAGCCTTAAGTCGCAGGGGAACACTGAAGCTTTCTTT. It translates to CASSLKSQGNTEAFF.

The CDR3 DNA follows: TGTGCCACCCTGGGAGGGTCGGGTGGAAACACCATATATTTT. Translating it yields CATLGGSGGNTIYF. The V and J genes are TRBV10-3 and TRBJ1-3; no reliable D call. Germline V CDR1 and CDR2: ENHRY, SYGVKD. The V gene lost 10 bases and the J gene lost 3 bases, with 16 bases spanning the gap. The CDR3 covers 14 residues.

V gene TRBV28 combines with J gene TRBJ1-4; D not resolved. Germline-derived CDR1 and CDR2 are MDHEN and SYDVKM. The CDR3 contains 13 residues. Trimming left V 2 bases short and J 14 bases short, with 15 bases between. The CDR3 DNA follows: TGTGCCAGCAGTTTAGGAGCCACCAACCAGCTGTTTTTT. It encodes CASSLGATNQLFF.